This paragraph covers one TCR beta chain sequence. Its recognized antigen is unknown. Base qualities were left out, and no much larger clone turns up one base away. This entry is derived from a study of shared clonotypes between healthy human individuals (dated by TCRdb to between 2020 and 2021). Turning to the overall study: A couple of women and three men aged 18 to 49 years were included in the cohort. Different laboratories and diverse techniques were used to prepare libraries and sequence TCR repertoires, to increase sequencing depth and limit assay-specific biases. To estimate repertoire size and how much clonotype sharing occurs between individuals, the study deeply sequenced the blood TCR repertoires of several healthy adults. For each donor, CD4 naive and CD4 memory were each run on three plates, CD8 naive on two plates, and CD8 memory on one plate. Between about 0.85 and 9.5 billion PBMCs per donor were obtained by leukapheresis. Beyond this particular receptor, the publication reports: Sampling was limited to blood, and TCR repertoires in tissue likely differ from TCR repertoires in blood. Based on pairwise subsampling, the degree of clonotype sharing among donors was expected to be affected by sequencing depth. Compared with non-shared clonotypes, the clonotypes found in all four sorted-subset donors had higher generation probabilities. Incomplete sequencing was indicated by rarefaction of sorted-subset datasets, despite the large sequencing depth. The small number of donors limited the genetic and exposure-history diversity represented. Larger estimated clonotype richness was generally found for naive subsets than for memory subsets. Approximately 4.8% of naive CD4, roughly 3.5% of naive CD8, approximately 2% of memory CD4, and around 0.42% of memory CD8 clonotypes were shared across several donors.

Sequences SNHLY (CDR1) and FYNNEI (CDR2) are obtained from the germline V gene. The V and J ends are trimmed by 7 bases and 3 bases, leaving 10 bases between them. The CDR3, cysteine through phenylalanine, is 13 amino acids long. The only DNA kept is the CDR3, 39 bases in frame from the first base. The donors were healthy, HIV-negative adults with no recently reported acute infections or vaccinations. All donors were Caucasian adults living in Nashville, Tennessee, USA. CD4+ T cells were enriched through magnetic negative selection, after which naive cells were positively selected on CD45RA and the remaining negative fraction served as the memory subset. Blood was collected by leukapheresis, and PBMCs were isolated by Ficoll-Histopaque density gradient centrifugation and then cryopreserved in liquid nitrogen vapor phase. Analytical flow cytometry was used to check the purity and quantity of each magnetically sorted T cell population. Each sorted fraction had its genomic DNA isolated and then quantified by UV absorbance on a Nanodrop 2000c.

Using the deep immunoSEQ assay, TCR CDR3 regions were amplified from genomic DNA by multiplex PCR. Genomic DNA extracted from each cell subset was distributed evenly over all wells of several immunoSEQ 96-well plates, and each plate served as one replicate. For sorted subsets, roughly 0.2 ug genomic DNA, equal to 30,000 or so T cell genomes, was loaded into each replicate PCR. Purified libraries were quantified with a Qubit 3.0 fluorometer, sized on a Bioanalyzer 2100, and re-quantified with the KAPA Library Quantification kit. A separate single-read 150-cycle Illumina NextSeq 550 flow cell was used to sequence each immunoSEQ 96-well plate. In the source study's methods: Because the immunoSEQ output held only junctional sequences and lacked quality scores, the filtering could not match the filtering applied to full-length reads. Sequences were annotated with PyIR, a Python wrapper for IgBLAST v1.9, and V/J genes and CDR3 were assigned using IMGT germline references. Reads with weak V/J assignments (E-value above 1e-6), missing CDR3, stop codons, out-of-frame junctions, or ambiguous translated residues were removed. V3J clonotypes were defined as sequences sharing an identical inferred V gene, J gene, and CDR3 amino acid sequence. Percentage overlap between repertoires was computed as shared unique clonotypes divided by the size of the smaller repertoire. Repertoire richness was assessed with RTK rarefaction, the Chao1 estimator, and Recon v2.1 estimates of unobserved clonotypes. Generation probabilities for all TCRbeta clonotypes obtained by the gDNA method from four donors were computed using OLGA. What TCRdb holds here is the immuneACCESS table cut down to in-frame rearrangements. Part of the clones is not present; checked against another copy, under half of the missing clones reflect an unresolved V gene, and the others are unexplained. That table supplies the V and J calls and clone size; D and trimming were determined from the DNA. This sample holds about 2 million clones; 90% to 95% were observed only once. The top ten hold 0.1% to 0.15% of the sample.

Sequencing was performed on naive CD4+ T cells sorted from blood. Reading the label with the study, this specimen's cell subset or site is: CD45RA+ positively selected. Recombination linked TRBV2 to TRBJ1-5; the D gene is perhaps TRBD1, on 6 matching bases. This TCR derives from a young man in good health. The CDR3 protein sequence reads: CASIGQLNQPQHF. Read as DNA, the sequence is TGTGCCAGCATCGGACAGCTCAATCAGCCCCAGCATTTT.